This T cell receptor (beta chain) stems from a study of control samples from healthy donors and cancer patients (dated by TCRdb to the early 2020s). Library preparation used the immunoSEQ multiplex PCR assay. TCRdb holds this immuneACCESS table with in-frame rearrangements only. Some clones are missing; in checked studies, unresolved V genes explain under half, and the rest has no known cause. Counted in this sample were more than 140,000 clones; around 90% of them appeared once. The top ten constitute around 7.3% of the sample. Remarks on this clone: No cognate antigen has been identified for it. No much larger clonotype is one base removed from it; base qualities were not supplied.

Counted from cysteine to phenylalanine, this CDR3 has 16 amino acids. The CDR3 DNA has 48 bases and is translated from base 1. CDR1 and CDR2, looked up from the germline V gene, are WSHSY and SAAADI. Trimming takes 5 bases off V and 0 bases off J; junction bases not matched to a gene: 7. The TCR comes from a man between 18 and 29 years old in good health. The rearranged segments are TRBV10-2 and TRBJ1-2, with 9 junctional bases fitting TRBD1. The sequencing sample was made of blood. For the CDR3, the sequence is CASSPTGGHTNYGYTF. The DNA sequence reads TGCGCCAGCAGTCCGACAGGGGGACATACTAACTATGGCTACACCTTC.